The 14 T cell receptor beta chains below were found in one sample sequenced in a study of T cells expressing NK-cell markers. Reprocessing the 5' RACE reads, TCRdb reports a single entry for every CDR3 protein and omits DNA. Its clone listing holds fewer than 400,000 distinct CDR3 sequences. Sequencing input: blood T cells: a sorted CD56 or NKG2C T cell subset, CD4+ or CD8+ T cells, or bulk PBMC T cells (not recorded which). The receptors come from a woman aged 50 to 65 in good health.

The CDR3 loop is CASSLGVREGDTQYF. The J gene is TRBJ2-3, the V gene TRBV7-2; TCRdb's D gene call, TRBD2, goes unchecked for lack of DNA. Germline V gives CDR1 SGHTA, CDR2 FQGNSA. The CDR3 sequence is 15 residues long.

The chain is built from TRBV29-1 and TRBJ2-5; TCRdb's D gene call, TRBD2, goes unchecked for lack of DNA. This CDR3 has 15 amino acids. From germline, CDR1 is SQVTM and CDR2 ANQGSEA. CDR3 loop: CSVYPGLPWQETQYF.

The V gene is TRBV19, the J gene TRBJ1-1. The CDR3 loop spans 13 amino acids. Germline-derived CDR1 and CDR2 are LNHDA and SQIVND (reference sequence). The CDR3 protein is CASSTTYPHEAFF.

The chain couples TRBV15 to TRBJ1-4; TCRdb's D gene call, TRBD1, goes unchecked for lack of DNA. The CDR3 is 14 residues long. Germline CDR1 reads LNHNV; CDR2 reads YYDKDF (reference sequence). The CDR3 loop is CATSTGRSGEKLFF.

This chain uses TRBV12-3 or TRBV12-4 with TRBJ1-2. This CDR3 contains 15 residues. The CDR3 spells CASSLVGRPRYGYTF.

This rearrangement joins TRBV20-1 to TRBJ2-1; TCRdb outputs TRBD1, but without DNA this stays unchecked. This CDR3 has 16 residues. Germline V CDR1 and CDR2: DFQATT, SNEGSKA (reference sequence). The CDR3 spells CSASPQAPGTYNEQFF.

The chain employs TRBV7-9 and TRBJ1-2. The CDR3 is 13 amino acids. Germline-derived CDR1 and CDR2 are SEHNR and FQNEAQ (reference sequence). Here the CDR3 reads CASSFVQLYGYTF.

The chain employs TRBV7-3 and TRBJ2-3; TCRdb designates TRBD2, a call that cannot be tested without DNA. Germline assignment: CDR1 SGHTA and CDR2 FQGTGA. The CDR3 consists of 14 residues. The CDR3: CASSLIGPPHTQYF.

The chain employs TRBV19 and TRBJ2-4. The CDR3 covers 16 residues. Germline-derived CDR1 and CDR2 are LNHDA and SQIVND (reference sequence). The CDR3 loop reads CASSIYESLAKNIQYF.

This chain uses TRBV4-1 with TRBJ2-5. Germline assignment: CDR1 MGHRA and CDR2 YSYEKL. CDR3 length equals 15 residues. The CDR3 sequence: CASSQGQQFQETQYF.

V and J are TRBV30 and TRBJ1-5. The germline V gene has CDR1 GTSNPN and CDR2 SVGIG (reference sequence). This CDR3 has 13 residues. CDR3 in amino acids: CAWSVNSNQPQHF.

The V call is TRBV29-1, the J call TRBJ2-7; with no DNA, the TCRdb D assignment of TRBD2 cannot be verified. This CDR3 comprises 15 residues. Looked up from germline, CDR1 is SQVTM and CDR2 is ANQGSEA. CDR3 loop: CSVVKTSGIYHEQYF.

CDR3: CASRPGQRNQPQHF. The J gene is TRBJ1-5, the V gene TRBV2; TCRdb picks TRBD1, but there is no DNA to check that call. CDR1 and CDR2 (germline): SNHLY, FYNNEI. The CDR3 has 14 amino acids.

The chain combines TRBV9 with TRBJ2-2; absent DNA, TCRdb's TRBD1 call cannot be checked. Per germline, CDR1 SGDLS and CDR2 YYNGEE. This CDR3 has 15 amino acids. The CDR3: CASSVGAGTAGELFF.